This T cell receptor beta chain was documented in a study of cytomegalovirus exposure and HLA in healthy donors. In regard to this clone: Its specificity is unknown.

Notes on the study in general: There were a few CMV-associated chains whose specificity for CMV antigens was confirmed in vitro. The TCR clusters that emerged in the first cohort tended, a later analysis found, to co-occur in the roughly 110 validation repertoires.

Assay used: immunoSEQ multiplex PCR; TCRdb lists only in-frame clones, some missing. The sample contains 150,000 to 200,000 clones, 86% of which appear only once. The sequence derives from a woman aged 18 to 35 in good health and CMV-seronegative. Sequencing was done on a sample of PBMCs.

The CDR3 is CASKTSGGETQYF. CDR3 sequence (DNA): TGCGCCAGCAAGACTAGCGGGGGGGAGACCCAGTACTTC. The chain combines TRBV10-2 with TRBJ2-5; 13 nucleotides align to TRBD2. The CDR3 is 13 residues long. Germline V gene lookup returns CDR1 WSHSY and CDR2 SAAADI. V gave up 7 bases and J gave up 5 bases; unmatched junction bases: 1.